This T cell receptor beta chain was sequenced for a study of blood T cell repertoires in COVID-19. This clone was recorded a few times. CDR1 is LGHDT, CDR2 YNNKEL, per germline (reference sequence). Trimming removed 3 bases from V and 4 bases from J; junction bases left unmatched: 8. The CDR3 spans 15 residues. TCRdb's copy holds only in-frame clones and misses some; the assay was immunoSEQ multiplex PCR. The profile shows some 28,000 clones, 70% to 90% of them singletons. The origin of this receptor is a human donor in a cohort sampled during active COVID-19. This chain joins TRBV3-1 (or the pseudogene TRBV3-2) and TRBJ2-5, with 7 positions matching TRBD1. The sequencing input was peripheral blood. The CDR3 spells CASSQDRIGGETQYF. DNA for the CDR3: TGTGCCAGCAGCCAGGACAGGATTGGTGGAGAGACCCAGTACTTC.